The rows below give T cell receptor beta chains drawn from one sample of a study of T-cell memory formation after mild COVID-19. TCRdb independently ran MiXCR on the 5' RACE reads; one entry per CDR3 protein. Of roughly 350,000 distinct CDR3 sequences in the sample, around 27% were seen once. The sequencing sample was made of PBMCs or a T cell subset sorted from them (not recorded which). The receptors come from an adult woman who had mild COVID-19 (a few samples of this study predate the infection). Cell type and time point are not known. The CDR3 runs from the conserved cysteine through the conserved F or W. The D gene is left open where the match is weak. Clone size is shown for a subset of rows, as once, few, many or a class of expanded clone.

size: few; J: TRBJ2-3; D: TRBD1; V: TRBV6-4; DNA: TGTGCCAGCAGTGTAAGACAGGGTGATACGCAGTATTTT; CDR3: CASSVRQGDTQYF
size: .; J: TRBJ2-3; D: TRBD2; V: TRBV7-3; DNA: TGTGCCAGCAGCTCGGGACTAGGCACAGATACGCAGTATTTT; CDR3: CASSSGLGTDTQYF
size: few; J: TRBJ1-3; D: TRBD1; V: TRBV12-3/TRBV12-4; DNA: TGTGCCAGCAGGCAGGGGGCGTCTGGAAACACCATATATTTT; CDR3: CASRQGASGNTIYF
size: few; J: TRBJ2-2; D: .; V: TRBV29-1; DNA: TGCAGCGTTTCACCGGGCGGGGAGCTGTTTTTT; CDR3: CSVSPGGELFF
size: many; J: TRBJ2-3; D: TRBD2; V: TRBV19; DNA: TGTGCCAGTAGAGCGGCTAGCGGGAGAGCAGATACGCAGTATTTT; CDR3: CASRAASGRADTQYF
size: .; J: TRBJ2-7; D: .; V: TRBV7-9; DNA: TGTGCCAGCACCAAAGCTCCGACGGGGGCTCTCTACGAGCAGTACTTC; CDR3: CASTKAPTGALYEQYF
size: few; J: TRBJ1-1; D: .; V: TRBV5-1; DNA: TGCGCCAGCAGCTTCTTAGGGGGGAACACTGAAGCTTTCTTT; CDR3: CASSFLGGNTEAFF
size: .; J: TRBJ2-7; D: .; V: TRBV6-5; DNA: TGTGCCACCAGACAAGTCTACGAGCAGTACTTC; CDR3: CATRQVYEQYF
size: .; J: TRBJ2-7; D: .; V: TRBV4-3; DNA: TGCGCCAGCAGCCAAGATCGTTATGCTAGCTCCTACGAGCAGTACTTC; CDR3: CASSQDRYASSYEQYF
size: many; J: TRBJ2-3; D: TRBD2; V: TRBV5-1; DNA: TGCGCCAGCAGCTTTGCAGCTGGCGGGGGGGCGGCAGATACGCAGTATTTT; CDR3: CASSFAAGGGAADTQYF
size: once; J: TRBJ1-2; D: .; V: TRBV3-1; DNA: TGTGCCAGCAGCCACCTCGGACAGCACAACTATGGCTACACCTTC; CDR3: CASSHLGQHNYGYTF
size: .; J: TRBJ1-2; D: .; V: TRBV20-1; DNA: TGCAGTGCTAGAGATGTCCCGACACGGACGGCTCTCTATGGCTACACCTTC; CDR3: CSARDVPTRTALYGYTF
size: .; J: TRBJ2-7; D: TRBD2; V: TRBV4-1; DNA: TGCGCCAGCAGCCAAACTCTAGCGGGGGACCTTTACGAGCAGTACTTC; CDR3: CASSQTLAGDLYEQYF
size: few; J: TRBJ2-7; D: .; V: TRBV5-6; DNA: TGTGCCAGCAGCTTAGCGGAATCCTACGAGCAGTACTTC; CDR3: CASSLAESYEQYF
size: .; J: TRBJ2-7; D: TRBD1; V: TRBV5-1; DNA: TGCGCCAGCAGCCAACAGACAGGGAACTACGAGCAGTACTTC; CDR3: CASSQQTGNYEQYF
size: few; J: TRBJ2-6; D: .; V: TRBV7-6; DNA: TGTGCCAGCAGCATACAAAGTGGGAGGTCTGGGGCCAACGTCCTGACTTTC; CDR3: CASSIQSGRSGANVLTF
size: .; J: TRBJ2-2; D: .; V: TRBV7-6; DNA: TGTGCCAGCAGCTTATCGCGGGCGGGCACCGGGGAGCTGTTTTTT; CDR3: CASSLSRAGTGELFF
size: .; J: TRBJ1-3; D: .; V: TRBV7-9; DNA: TGTGCCAGCAGCTTATTCCGGGAGGACACCATATATTTT; CDR3: CASSLFREDTIYF
size: .; J: TRBJ2-6; D: .; V: TRBV9; DNA: TGTGCCAGCAGCGTAGCGGAGCGGATGGCCAACGTCCTGACTTTC; CDR3: CASSVAERMANVLTF
size: few; J: TRBJ2-7; D: .; V: TRBV7-9; DNA: TGTGCCAGCAGCTTAGCGTCCGGGCCGGCCGACGAGCAGTACTTC; CDR3: CASSLASGPADEQYF
size: many; J: TRBJ2-1; D: .; V: TRBV12-3/TRBV12-4; DNA: TGTGCCAGCAGTCCACCGACTGTATACAATGAGCAGTTCTTC; CDR3: CASSPPTVYNEQFF
size: once; J: TRBJ2-2; D: .; V: TRBV20-1; DNA: TGCAGTGCTAGTCCCGAGAACACCGGGGAGCTGTTTTTT; CDR3: CSASPENTGELFF
size: .; J: TRBJ2-7; D: TRBD1; V: TRBV29-1; DNA: TGCAGCGTTACAGGGGGCCTTACTCTCGAGCAGTACTTC; CDR3: CSVTGGLTLEQYF
size: .; J: TRBJ2-5; D: .; V: TRBV7-7; DNA: TGTGCCAGCAGCCTCGGGCTCCTAGTCGACGAGACCCAGTACTTC; CDR3: CASSLGLLVDETQYF
size: .; J: TRBJ2-1; D: .; V: TRBV14; DNA: TGTGCCAGCAGCCAAGATCCCCTAGCCTACAATGAGCAGTTCTTC; CDR3: CASSQDPLAYNEQFF
size: few; J: TRBJ2-2; D: .; V: TRBV6-5; DNA: TGTGCCAGCAGTTACCGGGGCGGGGAGCTGTTTTTT; CDR3: CASSYRGGELFF
size: many; J: TRBJ1-6; D: .; V: TRBV12-3/TRBV12-4; DNA: TGTGCCAGCAGTCTCCGCGGGGGAGGTTCACCCCTCCACTTT; CDR3: CASSLRGGGSPLHF
size: few; J: TRBJ2-1; D: TRBD2; V: TRBV4-1; DNA: TGCGCCAGCAGCCAAGAAGGAGCGGGAGGTTCTTCCTACAATGAGCAGTTCTTC; CDR3: CASSQEGAGGSSYNEQFF
size: .; J: TRBJ1-4; D: .; V: TRBV6-5; DNA: TGTGCCAGCAGTCGGACAGCAACTAATGAAAAACTGTTTTTT; CDR3: CASSRTATNEKLFF
size: once; J: TRBJ2-5; D: TRBD2; V: TRBV20-1; DNA: TGCAGTGCACCCGGACTAGCGGGGGGAGAGACCCAGTACTTC; CDR3: CSAPGLAGGETQYF
size: few; J: TRBJ1-6; D: TRBD1; V: TRBV4-1; DNA: TGCGCCAGCAGCCAAACCGGGACAGGGTTTAATTCACCCCTCCACTTT; CDR3: CASSQTGTGFNSPLHF
size: few; J: TRBJ2-2; D: TRBD2; V: TRBV20-1; DNA: TGCAGTGCACTTAGCGGGGGGGCTTACACCGGGGAGCTGTTTTTT; CDR3: CSALSGGAYTGELFF
size: .; J: TRBJ2-2; D: TRBD2; V: TRBV6-6; DNA: TGTGCCAGCAGTTACAAGCGGGAGCTCACCGGGGAGCTGTTTTTT; CDR3: CASSYKRELTGELFF
size: .; J: TRBJ1-4; D: .; V: TRBV13; DNA: TGTGCCAGCAGCATCGGGTCTGCACGAGAGGTGAGATTT; CDR3: CASSIGSAREVRF
size: .; J: TRBJ2-2; D: .; V: TRBV9; DNA: TGTGCCAGTTCTGCGGGACTTTGGAACACCGGGGAGCTGTTTTTT; CDR3: CASSAGLWNTGELFF
size: .; J: TRBJ1-1; D: .; V: TRBV5-1; DNA: TGCGCCAGCAGCTTGGGCAGGGTCGGAACTGAAGCTTTCTTT; CDR3: CASSLGRVGTEAFF
size: once; J: TRBJ2-3; D: .; V: TRBV19; DNA: TGTGCCAGTAAGGTTTCCGGAACAGATACGCAGTATTTT; CDR3: CASKVSGTDTQYF
size: .; J: TRBJ2-3; D: TRBD2; V: TRBV11-2; DNA: TGTGCCAGCAGCTTTCGGCTAGCGGTGGCAGATACGCAGTATTTT; CDR3: CASSFRLAVADTQYF
size: .; J: TRBJ1-3; D: .; V: TRBV14; DNA: TGTGCCAGCAGCCAACGTGCGGGGGCTGGAAACACCATATATTTT; CDR3: CASSQRAGAGNTIYF
size: few; J: TRBJ1-3; D: .; V: TRBV28; DNA: TGTGCCAGCAGAAGGGGCCAACACCGCTCTGGAAACACCATATATTTT; CDR3: CASRRGQHRSGNTIYF
size: few; J: TRBJ2-1; D: .; V: TRBV14; DNA: TGTGCCAGCAGCCAAGAGGGACTCTTTCGGGGGAACCTCTACAATGAGCAGTTCTTC; CDR3: CASSQEGLFRGNLYNEQFF
size: few; J: TRBJ2-1; D: .; V: TRBV12-3/TRBV12-4; DNA: TGTGCCAGCAGTTCCGTCGGGGGAAATAGATGGAATGAGCAGTTCTTC; CDR3: CASSSVGGNRWNEQFF
size: few; J: TRBJ2-1; D: TRBD1; V: TRBV30; DNA: TGTGCCTGGAGCAGGGGGATAGGAAGTAATGAGCAGTTCTTC; CDR3: CAWSRGIGSNEQFF
size: .; J: TRBJ2-3; D: .; V: TRBV2; DNA: TGTGCCAGCTTCAGGACTAACACTCGGGGTACGCAGTATTTT; CDR3: CASFRTNTRGTQYF
size: .; J: TRBJ2-3; D: .; V: TRBV24-1; DNA: TGTGCCACCAGTGATGTCGAAAGGCGGGGAATCACAGATACGCAGTATTTT; CDR3: CATSDVERRGITDTQYF
size: .; J: TRBJ1-1; D: .; V: TRBV24-1; DNA: TGTGCCACCAGTACCGGGACACAGAACACTGAAGCTTTCTTT; CDR3: CATSTGTQNTEAFF
size: few; J: TRBJ1-1; D: TRBD1; V: TRBV19; DNA: TGTGCCAGCCGAGAGACAGGGAGGAACACTGAAGCTTTCTTT; CDR3: CASRETGRNTEAFF
size: few; J: TRBJ2-3; D: TRBD2; V: TRBV7-2; DNA: TGTGCCAGCAGGATGGGGGGGACTAGCGGGAGTTGGAGGGCAGATACGCAGTATTTT; CDR3: CASRMGGTSGSWRADTQYF
size: few; J: TRBJ2-3; D: .; V: TRBV12-2; DNA: TGTGCAAGTCGCTTTGCCCCTCAGGGAGATACGCAGTATTTT; CDR3: CASRFAPQGDTQYF
size: few; J: TRBJ2-5; D: .; V: TRBV4-1; DNA: TGCGCCAGCAGTGTATGGGATGAAGAGACCCAGTACTTC; CDR3: CASSVWDEETQYF
size: .; J: TRBJ2-2; D: TRBD1; V: TRBV7-3; DNA: TGTGCCAGCAGCTTAACAGGGACAGGGTCTGTCGGGGAGCTGTTTTTT; CDR3: CASSLTGTGSVGELFF
size: .; J: TRBJ2-3; D: TRBD2; V: TRBV29-1; DNA: TGCAGCGTTGAAGACGAAGCGGGGGGCACAGATACGCAGTATTTT; CDR3: CSVEDEAGGTDTQYF
size: .; J: TRBJ1-2; D: .; V: TRBV29-1; DNA: TGCAGCGTGCTACAGGGAACCTACGGCTACACCTTC; CDR3: CSVLQGTYGYTF
size: .; J: TRBJ2-1; D: .; V: TRBV7-3; DNA: TGTGCCAGCAGCTTAATGTGGGGGCGGGGAGACTACAATGAGCAGTTCTTC; CDR3: CASSLMWGRGDYNEQFF
size: many; J: TRBJ2-7; D: TRBD1; V: TRBV5-1; DNA: TGCGCCAGCAGCCTCGCCGGGACAGGGACCCACGAGCAGTACTTC; CDR3: CASSLAGTGTHEQYF